These T cell receptor beta chains were read from a single sample in a study of vaccination and CD4 T cells after COVID-19. TCRdb itself ran the PCR reads through MiXCR, one entry per CDR3 protein. The table has fewer than 25,000 distinct CDR3 sequences, 42% seen once. These TCRs' antigens remain unknown. The source material was CD4+ T cells from blood, cultured in vitro, sampled about 7 months after SARS-CoV-2 vaccination. The receptors derive from a human donor who had recovered from COVID-19. Both conserved end residues are part of each CDR3. The D gene is left open where the match is weak. Clone size is given for some rows only: seen once, a few or many times, or a class if the clone is expanded.

clone size,CDR3 length,V gene,D gene,J gene,CDR3 protein,CDR3 DNA
-,13,TRBV7-9,-,TRBJ2-5,CASSFRGQETQYF,TGTGCCAGCAGCTTTAGGGGGCAAGAGACCCAGTACTTC
-,16,TRBV28,-,TRBJ1-5,CPSSLRGRGTLGTQHF,TGTCCCAGCAGTTTAAGGGGCAGGGGAACCTTAGGGACCCAGCATTTT
-,12,TRBV29-1,-,TRBJ2-5,CSAGQPEETQYF,TGCAGCGCCGGACAGCCAGAAGAGACCCAGTACTTC
once,16,TRBV7-2,TRBD2,TRBJ2-5,CASSYRTSGRRETQYF,TGTGCCAGCAGCTACAGGACTAGCGGGAGGCGAGAGACCCAGTACTTC
-,17,TRBV10-3,-,TRBJ2-1,CAISESSGMSSYNEQFF,TGTGCCATCAGTGAGTCCAGCGGCATGAGCTCCTACAATGAGCAGTTCTTC
few,15,TRBV7-2,-,TRBJ2-7,CASSLAVGGGYEQYF,TGTGCCAGCAGCTTAGCTGTGGGAGGAGGTTACGAGCAGTACTTC
-,18,TRBV11-1,-,TRBJ2-5,CASSYRTDIWGWEETQYF,TGTGCCAGCAGCTACCGGACCGACATTTGGGGTTGGGAAGAGACCCAGTACTTC
-,12,TRBV28,-,TRBJ2-7,CASKKPLSEQYF,TGTGCCAGCAAGAAACCCCTATCGGAGCAGTACTTC
-,15,TRBV10-2,TRBD1,TRBJ1-1,CASNPQGAGRTEAFF,TGCGCCAGCAACCCGCAGGGGGCGGGCAGGACTGAAGCTTTCTTT
-,15,TRBV20-1,-,TRBJ2-1,CSARPSHTWKNEQFF,TGCAGTGCTAGGCCCAGTCACACCTGGAAGAATGAGCAGTTCTTC
few,15,TRBV7-8,TRBD1,TRBJ2-7,CASSSRQGAGYEQYF,TGTGCCAGCAGTTCCCGACAGGGGGCAGGGTACGAGCAGTACTTC
-,13,TRBV5-1,TRBD2,TRBJ2-5,CASRTSGQETQYF,TGCGCCAGCCGGACTAGCGGACAAGAGACCCAGTACTTC
-,17,TRBV7-2,-,TRBJ2-1,CASSLGGFVPPYNEQFF,TGTGCCAGCAGCTTGGGGGGTTTCGTCCCTCCTTACAATGAGCAGTTCTTC
-,13,TRBV27,-,TRBJ2-3,CASSLRVTDTQYF,TGTGCCAGCAGTTTAAGGGTCACAGATACGCAGTATTTT
-,13,TRBV6-1,-,TRBJ2-2,CASTRSLTGELFF,TGTGCCAGCACTAGGTCCCTCACCGGGGAGCTGTTTTTT
-,13,TRBV19,-,TRBJ1-6,CASSRFHNSPLHF,TGTGCCAGTAGTAGGTTTCATAATTCACCCCTCCACTTT
-,11,TRBV20-1,-,TRBJ2-5,CSATGPETQYF,TGCAGTGCTACAGGGCCAGAGACCCAGTACTTC
-,13,TRBV2,-,TRBJ1-1,CASNRAMNTEAFF,TGTGCCAGCAACCGGGCAATGAACACTGAAGCTTTCTTT
-,12,TRBV6-6,-,TRBJ2-1,CASSPFDGEQFF,TGTGCCAGCAGCCCATTTGACGGTGAGCAGTTCTTC
-,21,TRBV6-4,TRBD2,TRBJ2-6,CASSEQNGLAGLISGANVLTF,TGTGCCAGCAGTGAGCAAAACGGACTAGCGGGTCTAATCTCTGGGGCCAACGTCCTGACTTTC
-,15,TRBV20-1,-,TRBJ2-1,CSATAGAGVGNEQFF,TGCAGTGCTACGGCGGGGGCGGGAGTGGGGAATGAGCAGTTCTTC
-,16,TRBV20-1,-,TRBJ1-1,CSARTPGRRLTTEAFF,TGCAGTGCTAGAACACCGGGACGGCGCCTGACCACTGAAGCTTTCTTT
-,16,TRBV23-1,-,TRBJ2-1,CASSHSLAGPFCEQFF,TGCGCCAGCAGTCACTCACTAGCCGGTCCATTCTGTGAGCAGTTCTTC
once,15,TRBV28,TRBD2,TRBJ2-7,CASTQSGRINGEQYF,TGTGCCAGCACCCAAAGCGGGAGAATTAACGGCGAGCAGTACTTC
-,15,TRBV7-6,-,TRBJ2-1,CASSPIPSSINEQFF,TGTGCCAGCAGCCCCATCCCGAGCTCTATTAATGAGCAGTTCTTC
few,16,TRBV28,-,TRBJ1-5,CASSLRGRGTLGTQHF,TGTGCCAGCAGTTTAAGGGGCAGGGGAACCTTAGGGACCCAGCATTTT
-,13,TRBV27,-,TRBJ2-3,CASSLFRTDTQYF,TGTGCCAGCAGTTTATTTAGGACAGATACGCAGTATTTT
-,14,TRBV20-1,TRBD2,TRBJ2-7,CSAASGSISYEQYF,TGCAGTGCCGCAAGCGGGAGTATCTCCTACGAGCAGTACTTC
few,14,TRBV6-1,TRBD2,TRBJ2-3,CASSELAGTDTQYF,TGTGCCAGCAGTGAACTAGCGGGCACAGATACGCAGTATTTT
few,17,TRBV27,TRBD1,TRBJ2-5,CASRPRWGQGARETQYF,TGTGCCAGCAGGCCTCGATGGGGACAGGGGGCGAGAGAGACCCAGTACTTC
medium-sized,15,TRBV20-1,-,TRBJ2-4,CSASISRGVKNIQYF,TGCAGTGCTTCCATCAGCAGGGGAGTCAAAAACATTCAGTACTTC
-,13,TRBV5-4,-,TRBJ2-5,CASSLGSEETQYF,TGTGCCAGCAGCTTGGGAAGTGAAGAGACCCAGTACTTC
-,17,TRBV28,-,TRBJ1-6,CASITWGRGEIGSPLHF,TGTGCCAGCATTACCTGGGGCAGGGGCGAAATAGGTTCACCCCTCCACTTT